This entry lists 15 T cell receptor beta chains sequenced from one sample in a study of control samples from healthy donors and cancer patients. TCRdb's copy holds only in-frame clones and misses some; the assay was immunoSEQ multiplex PCR. The sample lists approximately 71,000 clones; roughly 89% were seen once. The sequenced sample consisted of PBMCs. The receptors here all came from a man in his sixties with lung cancer.

V usage is TRBV5-6 and J usage is TRBJ2-2; D gene uncertain. V gave up 1 base and J gave up 6 bases, with 4 bases separating them. This CDR3 is 12 amino acids long. Germline lookup yields CDR1 SGHDT and CDR2 YYEEEE. The CDR3 DNA reads TGTGCCAGCAGCTTGTATTCCGGGGAGCTGTTTTTT. The encoded protein is CASSLYSGELFF.

The chain joins TRBV6-5 to TRBJ1-2; D gene unclear. Trimming removed 7 bases from V and 1 base from J, with 13 bases in between. From germline, CDR1 is MNHEY and CDR2 SVGAGI. The CDR3 runs 14 residues. The CDR3 nucleotides are TGTGCCAGCACCGGCTTTGGCCGTAACTATGGCTACACCTTC. Translation gives CASTGFGRNYGYTF.

V is TRBV7-2 and J is TRBJ1-2, with no clear D. V dropped 4 bases and J dropped 0 bases, with 12 bases sitting between them. Germline assignment: CDR1 SGHTA and CDR2 FQGNSA. The CDR3 has 15 residues. CDR3 bases: TGTGCCAGCAGCTCGAGTCGGACGGCTAACTATGGCTACACCTTC. Encoded protein: CASSSSRTANYGYTF.

This chain joins TRBV30 and TRBJ1-2; D remains ambiguous. Trimming took 1 base from V and 5 from J, leaving 5 bases between them. The CDR3 totals 11 residues. From germline, CDR1 is GTSNPN and CDR2 SVGIG (reference sequence). Here the CDR3 reads CAWSALYGYTF. CDR3 bases: TGTGCCTGGAGTGCCCTTTATGGCTACACCTTC. Using reference TRBV30 and TRBJ1-2 for the parts outside the CDR3, the full variable domain is SQTIHQWPATLVQPVGSPLSLECTVEGTSNPNLYWYRQAAGRGLQLLFYSVGIGQISSEVPQNLSASRPQDRQFILSSKKLLLSDSGFYLCAWSALYGYTFGSGTRLTVV.

This rearrangement joins TRBV27 to TRBJ2-3, with a tentative D call TRBD1 (5 bases). This CDR3 region has 15 residues. The ends were cut back, 5 bases at V and 0 bases at J, with 12 bases in the middle. From germline, CDR1 is MNHEY and CDR2 SMNVEV (reference sequence). The DNA of the CDR3 is TGTGCCAGCAGTAGGAAGGGGCGGAGCACAGATACGCAGTATTTT. This encodes CASSRKGRSTDTQYF.

The V and J genes are TRBV5-5 and TRBJ2-3, with 10 bases lining up with TRBD1. V trimming: 5 bases; J trimming: 1 base; junction bases outside the gene matches: 10. Germline lookup yields CDR1 SGHKS and CDR2 YYEKEE (reference sequence). There are 17 residues in the CDR3. In DNA, the CDR3 is TGTGCCAGCAGTGGCCGTCAGGGGACAGGGGGCACAGATACGCAGTATTTT. This codes for CASSGRQGTGGTDTQYF.

This chain links TRBV6-6 with TRBJ1-1; 9 bases fit TRBD1. V was pared by 5 bases and J by 3 bases, with 16 bases of the junction left unmatched. The CDR3 is 18 amino acids. The germline V gene has CDR1 MNHNY and CDR2 SVGAGI (reference sequence). The CDR3 sequence: CASSLPPWTGEEDTEAFF. Here the CDR3 DNA reads TGTGCCAGCAGTCTCCCCCCGTGGACAGGGGAGGAAGACACTGAAGCTTTCTTT.

The chain carries TRBV30 and TRBJ2-2; 7 bases fit TRBD1. Per the germline V gene, CDR1 is GTSNPN and CDR2 is SVGIG (reference sequence). The V segment lost 2 bases and the J segment 5 bases; nucleotides outside the gene matches: 5. This CDR3 is built from 14 residues. The CDR3 DNA is TGTGCCTGGAGTCGGACAGGCGGAACCGGGGAGCTGTTTTTT. This encodes CAWSRTGGTGELFF.

The chain combines TRBV10-3 with TRBJ2-7, with 7 bases fitting TRBD1. With V trimmed by 4 bases and J by 2 bases, 5 bases remained unmatched. The CDR3 spans 14 residues. Germline V CDR1 and CDR2: ENHRY, SYGVKD. CDR3 bases: TGTGCCATCAGTGGAAGGACAGGAACCTACGAGCAGTACTTC. Its translation: CAISGRTGTYEQYF.

The V call is TRBV5-1, the J call TRBJ2-2; D assignment may be TRBD1 or TRBD2 (5 bases each). Germline CDR1 SGHRS, CDR2 YFSETQ. This CDR3 has 14 residues. The V and J ends lost 0 bases and 6 bases respectively, with 9 bases between them. The CDR3 DNA reads as TGCGCCAGCAGCTTGGCCGGGGCGTCCGGGGAGCTGTTTTTT. The encoded protein is CASSLAGASGELFF.

The chain joins TRBV9 to TRBJ1-5, with a weak D call TRBD1 (6 bases). The CDR3 consists of 15 residues. V lost 0 bases, J lost 4 bases, and 11 bases lay in between. In germline, CDR1 is SGDLS, CDR2 YYNGEE. CDR3 amino acids: CASSVDPGANQPQHF. CDR3 coding DNA: TGTGCCAGCAGCGTAGATCCGGGGGCGAATCAGCCCCAGCATTTT.

The chain couples TRBV6-1 to TRBJ2-1; D is ambiguous. The CDR3 has 11 residues. Germline-derived CDR1 and CDR2 are MNHNS and SASEGT. V was cut by 3 bases and J by 10 bases, with 7 bases left in between. The CDR3 region has the DNA TGTGCCAGCAGTGAGCGGTGGGAGCAGTTCTTC. Protein sequence: CASSERWEQFF.

In its sample, this clone was seen a few times. The rearrangement uses TRBV11-2 and TRBJ1-6, with 8 bases aligning to TRBD1. The CDR3 has 16 residues. Trimming removed 5 bases from V and 1 base from J; junction bases left unmatched: 4. Germline CDR1 and CDR2: SGHAT and FQNNGV. This chain's CDR3 is CASSADRESYNSPLHF. The CDR3 DNA reads as TGTGCCAGCAGCGCGGACAGGGAATCCTATAATTCACCCCTCCACTTT.

V is TRBV30 and J is TRBJ1-6, with D unresolved. Looked up from germline, CDR1 is GTSNPN and CDR2 is SVGIG (reference sequence). The CDR3 has 12 amino acids. The germline V and J ends were trimmed by 3 bases and 13 bases, with 13 bases remaining between them. The CDR3 here is CAWSQDPSPLHF. The CDR3 coding sequence is TGTGCCTGGAGCCAGGACCCTTCCCCCCTCCACTTT.

The rearrangement joins TRBV21-1 to TRBJ1-5. TRBV21-1 is given as a pseudogene. The length of the CDR3 is 16 residues. The CDR3 region is CASSKSTMRSNQPQHF. CDR3 bases: TGTGCCAGCAGCAAAAGTACTATGCGGAGCAATCAGCCCCAGCATTTT.